This T cell receptor (beta chain) emerged from a study of T cell responses to AZD1222 COVID-19 vaccine. Study conclusions and caveats: Most donors were white British, females outnumbered males, and clonal diversity was possibly underestimated. At baseline, seropositivity was found in only six or seven AZD1222 recipients.

The V end lost 2 bases, the J end lost 11 bases, and 15 bases lay between the germline ends. Per germline, CDR1 MNHEY and CDR2 SMNVEV (reference sequence). The CDR3 length is 13 residues. As for this clone: Its antigen is unidentified.

Clones were sequenced by immunoSEQ multiplex PCR, and TCRdb holds only the in-frame ones, with some missing. The sample records some 200,000 clones, approximately 92% being singletons. The rearrangement links TRBV27 to TRBJ1-1; D possibly corresponds to TRBD1 (6 bases). The material sequenced was peripheral blood, taken 28 days after the second dose of the MenACWY control vaccine. The receptor's source is an adult who received the MenACWY meningococcal vaccine as a control. This CDR3 reads CASSLPSSGVAFF. CDR3 nucleotides: TGTGCCAGCAGTTTACCCTCGTCAGGGGTGGCTTTCTTT.